Listed below are T cell receptor beta chains from one sample, sequenced in a study of blood T cell repertoires in COVID-19. Data came from immunoSEQ multiplex PCR; TCRdb stores just in-frame clones and leaves some out. The sample consists of under 450,000 clones, roughly 80% of them appearing once. Sequenced sample: PBMCs or T cells enriched from blood (not recorded which). Source of these receptors: a woman in her fifties or sixties who had recovered from COVID-19. Both conserved end residues are part of each CDR3. A D gene is named only where the DNA matches it firmly.

D,V,J,DNA,CDR3
NA,TRBV9,TRBJ2-3,TGTGCCAGCAGCCGACTAGAGCGGGCTGATACGCAGTATTTT,CASSRLERADTQYF
NA,TRBV29-1,TRBJ2-3,TGCAGCGTTGGTGGGCCCCAAGACCCAGATACGCAGTATTTT,CSVGGPQDPDTQYF
TRBD2,TRBV9,TRBJ2-3,TGTGCCAGCAGCGTAATTGGAAGCGGGAATACGCAGTATTTT,CASSVIGSGNTQYF
NA,TRBV7-2,TRBJ1-5,TGTGCCAGCACTACCCCCTCGGGACCGGGAGCCGGGCAGCCCCAGCATTTT,CASTTPSGPGAGQPQHF
NA,TRBV29-1,TRBJ2-1,TGCAGCGTTGCGGGGGTACGATCGAATGAGCAGTTCTTC,CSVAGVRSNEQFF
NA,TRBV7-6,TRBJ1-1,TGTGCCAGCAGCTTAGCACGTGCGACAGGATCAGTCACTGAAGCTTTCTTT,CASSLARATGSVTEAFF
NA,TRBV9,TRBJ1-1,TGTGCCAGCAGCGCTAGCCCCACCGGTGAAGCTTTCTTT,CASSASPTGEAFF
TRBD1,TRBV6-5,TRBJ1-4,TGTGCCAGCAGTTCCGGGACAGGGGTCGAAAAACTGTTTTTT,CASSSGTGVEKLFF
TRBD2,TRBV7-2,TRBJ2-7,TGTGCCAGCAGCTACGGACTAGCGGGGGCCCCCTCCTACGAGCAGTACTTC,CASSYGLAGAPSYEQYF
TRBD1,TRBV27,TRBJ2-1,TGTGCCAGCAGTTTCCGGGACAGGCGAAACAATGAGCAGTTCTTC,CASSFRDRRNNEQFF
TRBD1,TRBV7-9,TRBJ2-2,TGTGCCAGCAGCTCACAGGGGCGGGCCGGGGAGCTGTTTTTT,CASSSQGRAGELFF
NA,TRBV19,TRBJ1-1,TGTGCCAGTGGAGATTTGGTCTCCGGGGGCACTGAAGCTTTCTTT,CASGDLVSGGTEAFF
NA,TRBV12-3/TRBV12-4,TRBJ1-2,TGTGCCAGCAGTTTACTACAGGGTAGGGGCTACACCTTC,CASSLLQGRGYTF